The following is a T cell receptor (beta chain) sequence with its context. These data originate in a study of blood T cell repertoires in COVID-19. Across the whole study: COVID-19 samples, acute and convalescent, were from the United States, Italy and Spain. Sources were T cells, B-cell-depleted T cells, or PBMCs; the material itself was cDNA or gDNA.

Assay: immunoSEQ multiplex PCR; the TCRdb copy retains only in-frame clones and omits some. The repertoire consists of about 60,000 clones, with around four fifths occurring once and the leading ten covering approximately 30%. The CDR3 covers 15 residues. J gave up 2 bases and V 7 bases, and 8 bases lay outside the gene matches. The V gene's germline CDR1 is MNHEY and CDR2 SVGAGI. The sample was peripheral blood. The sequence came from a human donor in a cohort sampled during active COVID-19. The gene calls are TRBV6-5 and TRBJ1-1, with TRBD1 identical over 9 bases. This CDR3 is CASNLRDRVNTEAFF. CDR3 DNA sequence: TGTGCCAGCAACCTCCGGGACAGGGTAAACACTGAAGCTTTCTTT.